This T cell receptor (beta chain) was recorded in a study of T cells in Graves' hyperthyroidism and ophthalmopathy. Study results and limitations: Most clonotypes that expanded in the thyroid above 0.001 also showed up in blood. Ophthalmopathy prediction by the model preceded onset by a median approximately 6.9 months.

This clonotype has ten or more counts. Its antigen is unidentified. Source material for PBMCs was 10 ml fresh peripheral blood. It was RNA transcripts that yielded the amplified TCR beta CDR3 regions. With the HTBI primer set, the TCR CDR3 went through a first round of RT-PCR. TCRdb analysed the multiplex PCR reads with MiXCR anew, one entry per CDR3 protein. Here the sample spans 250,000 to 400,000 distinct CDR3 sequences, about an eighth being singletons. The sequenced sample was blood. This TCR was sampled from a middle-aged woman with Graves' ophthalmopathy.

Here the CDR3 reads CATSRGIRNSGGTKAFF. In DNA form, the CDR3 reads TGTGCCACCAGCAGAGGAATCCGAAACTCAGGGGGTACCAAAGCTTTCTTT. The chain links TRBV15 to TRBJ1-1, with 7 bases aligning to TRBD1. Trimming took 1 base from V and 9 from J; bases not matched to a gene: 17. This CDR3 contains 17 residues. The germline CDR1 and CDR2 sequences are LNHNV and YYDKDF (reference sequence).